The 16 T cell receptor beta chains in this list originate from one sample, sequenced in a study of blood T cell repertoires in COVID-19 (TCRdb year 2020). Library preparation employed the immunoSEQ multiplex PCR assay. The table comes from immuneACCESS by way of TCRdb, which keeps in-frame sequences with V and J called. Part of the clones is missing from these tables; in studies checked, under half for an unresolved V gene and the rest for unknown reasons. Across this sample there are under 250,000 clones, with around three quarters seen only once. 5.5% of the sample comes from the top ten. Sequencing used peripheral blood. These receptors came from a woman aged 70-85 years with acute or convalescent COVID-19.

CDR3 sequence: CASSSTYEQYF. The DNA of the CDR3 is TGCGCCAGCAGCTCTACCTACGAGCAGTACTTC. The chain combines TRBV5-1 with TRBJ2-7; D is ambiguous. V lost 3 bases and J 2 bases, leaving 3 bases between the germline ends. The CDR3 sequence is 11 residues long. Germline V gene data show CDR1 as SGHRS and CDR2 as YFSETQ.

The chain recombines TRBV28 with TRBJ1-1; D is possibly TRBD1 (6 bases). The CDR3 extends over 16 amino acids. Germline-derived CDR1 and CDR2 are MDHEN and SYDVKM. Trimming stripped 6 bases from V and 2 bases from J, with 19 bases between. The CDR3 sequence is CASRDFSQGGNTEAFF. CDR3 nucleotide sequence: TGTGCCAGCAGAGACTTCTCACAGGGTGGAAACACTGAAGCTTTCTTT.

The chain couples TRBV11-2 to TRBJ2-1, with 8 bases that match TRBD1. The CDR3 totals 14 residues. Losses at the gene ends were 8 bases for V and 9 bases for J; bases not matched to a gene: 12. The germline gives CDR1 SGHAT, CDR2 FQNNGV. The CDR3, as DNA: TGTGCCAGCCAAGGGACAGGAGGGTCGGGTGAGCAGTTCTTC. Its protein is CASQGTGGSGEQFF.

V usage is TRBV7-9 and J usage is TRBJ2-1; 15 positions agree with TRBD2. The CDR3 extends over 16 amino acids. Germline values: CDR1 SEHNR, CDR2 FQNEAQ (reference sequence). V lost 5 bases to trimming and J lost 7 bases; unmatched junction nucleotides: 6. The CDR3 bases are TGTGCCAGCAGCATATCCGGGACTAGCGGGGGGAATGAGCAGTTCTTC. Its translation: CASSISGTSGGNEQFF. The entire variable domain, with the rest obtained from reference TRBV7-9 and TRBJ2-1, is as follows: DTGVSQNPRHKITKRGQNVTFRCDPISEHNRLYWYRQTLGQGPEFLTYFQNEAQLEKSRLLSDRFSAERPKGSFSTLEIQRTEQGDSAMYLCASSISGTSGGNEQFFGPGTRLTVL.

CDR3 in DNA: TGTGCCAGCAGGGGGGGAGGTGGGGCTTATGGCTACACCTTC. It specifies CASRGGGGAYGYTF. V and J are TRBV6-5 and TRBJ1-2; perhaps TRBD1 as D (5 bases). The CDR3 length is 14 residues. V lost 6 bases and J lost 5, with 16 bases in between. The germline gives CDR1 MNHEY, CDR2 SVGAGI.

This clone appeared a few times. The CDR3, as DNA: TGTGCCACCAGTGAGTCTACAGGAATTGATGGCTACACCTTC. Protein product: CATSESTGIDGYTF. The chain joins TRBV24-1 to TRBJ1-2; possible D gene TRBD1, 5 bases. CDR3 size: 14 residues. The germline V gene encodes CDR1 KGHDR and CDR2 SFDVKD. The V gene lost 4 bases and the J gene lost 6 bases, with 14 bases spanning the gap.

The rearrangement uses TRBV7-2 and TRBJ1-2; TRBD1 is a possible D gene (6 bases). V was clipped by 3 bases and J by 8 bases, with 16 bases between them. The CDR3 length is 14 residues. Germline V gives CDR1 SGHTA, CDR2 FQGNSA. In nucleotides, the CDR3 is TGTGCCAGCAGCTTGGTTGAGGGGGGGATCGGCTACACCTTC. Translated, it gives CASSLVEGGIGYTF.

A single count supports this clone. This chain's CDR3 is CASRGGGSSGANVLTF. The CDR3 coding sequence is TGTGCCAGCAGAGGTGGGGGGAGCTCTGGGGCCAACGTCCTGACTTTC. The gene calls are TRBV2 and TRBJ2-6; TRBD2 is a possible D gene (6 bases). The CDR3 covers 16 residues. The V end was cut by 6 bases, the J end by 0 bases, with 12 bases between. The germline V gene has CDR1 SNHLY and CDR2 FYNNEI.

The J gene is TRBJ2-7, the V gene TRBV18, with 10 bases aligning to TRBD2. This CDR3 is built from 16 residues. Germline V gene lookup returns CDR1 KGHSH and CDR2 LQKENI. The ends lost 3 bases at V and 0 bases at J; junction bases unmatched: 5. DNA for the CDR3: TGTGCCAGCTCACCTGGACTAGCGGAGATCTCCTACGAGCAGTACTTC. Translated: CASSPGLAEISYEQYF.

This clone appeared once. This chain links TRBV9 with TRBJ2-7; D not resolved. Germline V gene lookup returns CDR1 SGDLS and CDR2 YYNGEE. The CDR3 contains 15 residues. The germline V and J ends were trimmed by 0 bases and 0 bases, with 10 bases remaining between them. This CDR3 is CASSVDGASSYEQYF. Written as DNA, the CDR3 is TGTGCCAGCAGCGTAGATGGTGCGAGCTCCTACGAGCAGTACTTC.

This clone was seen only a few times. The chain carries TRBV28 and TRBJ1-1; perhaps TRBD1 as D (5 bases). CDR3 size: 14 residues. Trimming removed 5 bases at V and 1 base at J, with 11 bases between. Germline CDR1 and CDR2: MDHEN and SYDVKM. This CDR3 reads CASSRDLRNTEAFF. The DNA for the CDR3 is TGTGCCAGCAGTCGGGACTTAAGGAACACTGAAGCTTTCTTT.

In the case of this clone: At one of its ends the junction is not consistent with the germline gene, which may arise from a read error. The genes are TRBV5-1 and TRBJ1-5; possible D gene TRBD1, 6 bases. Looked up from germline, CDR1 is SGHRS and CDR2 is YFSETQ. This CDR3 has 15 amino acids. CDR3 bases: TGCGCCCGCAGCGAAGGGGGGGCGGGCAATCAGCCCCAGCATTTT. It translates to CARSEGGAGNQPQHF.

This clone was detected only a few times. This chain links TRBV3-1 (or the pseudogene TRBV3-2) with TRBJ1-3; a possible D gene is TRBD1 (6 bases). Trimming took off 2 bases at V and 4 bases at J, with 12 bases between the two ends. Germline assignment: CDR1 LGHDT and CDR2 YNNKEL (reference sequence). The CDR3 contains 15 residues. The CDR3 DNA follows: TGTGCCAGCAGCCAACGCGGGGGCGCAGGAAACACCATATATTTT. This codes for CASSQRGGAGNTIYF.

The chain carries TRBV30 and TRBJ1-5; possibly TRBD1 for D (5 bases). The CDR3 has 15 amino acids. Trimming cost V 0 bases and J 2 bases, with 11 bases left between them. Germline V CDR1 and CDR2: GTSNPN, SVGIG (reference sequence). CDR3 region: CAWSVGGRGNQPQHF. The CDR3 DNA reads TGTGCCTGGAGTGTAGGTGGCAGGGGCAATCAGCCCCAGCATTTT.

In its sample, this clone was seen a few times. The chain employs TRBV5-1 and TRBJ1-5; 8 bases match TRBD1. Germline loops: CDR1 SGHRS, CDR2 YFSETQ. The V segment lost 5 bases and the J segment 6 bases; nucleotides outside the gene matches: 10. The CDR3 runs 15 residues. The CDR3 DNA is TGCGCCAGCAGGCTAGGGACAGGAAGCCTTCAGCCCCAGCATTTT. The encoded protein is CASRLGTGSLQPQHF. Variable domain in full (rest from reference TRBV5-1 and TRBJ1-5): KAGVTQTPRYLIKTRGQQVTLSCSPISGHRSVSWYQQTPGQGLQFLFEYFSETQRNKGNFPGRFSGRQFSNSRSEMNVSTLELGDSALYLCASRLGTGSLQPQHFGDGTRLSIL.

This clone was seen just once. It differs at one base from a far larger clone, so likely a read error. V and J are TRBV9 and TRBJ1-2, with 7 bases aligning to TRBD1. The germline gives CDR1 SGDLS, CDR2 YYNGEE. V shed 4 bases, J shed 1 base, and the junction held 4 bases outside the gene matches. The CDR3 loop spans 14 amino acids. CDR3 in amino acids: CASSRGQINYGYTF. As DNA, the CDR3 is TGTGCCAGCAGCCGGGGACAGATTAACTATGGCTACACCTTC. The variable domain in full, completed from reference TRBV9 and TRBJ1-2, reads DSGVTQTPKHLITATGQRVTLRCSPRSGDLSVYWYQQSLDQGLQFLIQYYNGEERAKGNILERFSAQQFPDLHSELNLSSLELGDSALYFCASSRGQINYGYTFGSGTRLTVV.